Listed here is a single T cell receptor beta chain. Antigen specificity is unknown. This record belongs to a study of T cells in Graves' hyperthyroidism and ophthalmopathy. The study, taken as a whole, reports: Blood shared most expanded thyroid clonotypes above 0.001. Separation of ophthalmopathy from stable hyperthyroidism was achieved by a 13 V-J model.

V was trimmed by 3 bases and J by 4 bases, leaving 11 bases between them. CDR1 and CDR2 (germline): MNHEY, SMNVEV (reference sequence). CDR3 size: 14 residues. Amplification of TCR beta CDR3 regions was performed using RNA transcripts as template. HTBI primers were the set used in a first-round RT-PCR of the TCR CDR3. TCRdb called the multiplex PCR reads again in MiXCR, with one record for every CDR3 protein. The repertoire consists of 450,000 to 600,000 distinct CDR3 sequences, with 11% to 15% occurring once and the leading ten covering about 15%. The sequenced sample consisted of blood. The chain joins TRBV27 to TRBJ2-3; possible D gene TRBD2, 5 bases. The TCR comes from a middle-aged woman with Graves' hyperthyroidism. This CDR3 is CASSFSSQADTQYF. The CDR3 bases are TGTGCCAGCAGTTTTTCTAGCCAGGCAGATACGCAGTATTTT.